One T cell receptor beta chain is described in this entry. Treatment noted: roughly 20 received Ad26.COV2.S at low or high dose, single or two shots; roughly five received placebo; per-sample allocation not given. Samples analyzed were those drawn on day 63 after the first vaccine or placebo injection. The trim removed 2 bases at V and 4 bases at J, leaving 12 bases unmatched. The germline V gene encodes CDR1 ENHRY and CDR2 SYGVKD. The CDR3 runs to 18 residues. This sample is part of a study of Ad26.COV2.S vaccination and SARS-CoV-2 variants. Profiling relied on immunoSEQ multiplex PCR, and the TCRdb table lists in-frame clones only, not all of them. The repertoire holds 300,000 to 400,000 clones, with roughly 86% as singletons.

Sequencing was performed on peripheral blood, taken in a trial of Ad26.COV2.S vaccine versus placebo. The sequence was collected from a person between 18 and 65 years old who received the Ad26.COV2.S COVID-19 vaccine or a placebo. The chain links TRBV10-3 to TRBJ1-2; 11 bases align to TRBD1. The CDR3 DNA reads as TGTGCCATCAGTGAGACTCCTGGACAGGGGGCGTCGGCCTATGGCTACACCTTC. Residues: CAISETPGQGASAYGYTF.